Shown below are 7 T cell receptor beta chains from a single sample sequenced in a study of human T cells and chemical hapten exposure. Regarding time point: patch test 2, 6 weeks after DPC sensitization. Treatment defined: therapeutic diphenylcyclopropenone sensitization with weekly scalp DPC. One entry per CDR3 protein, called by TCRdb with MiXCR from the RACE reads. The sample lists nearly 85,000 distinct CDR3 sequences, approximately 10% occurring once. Here the sequenced sample was whole blood, taken in connection with sensitization to the hapten diphenylcyclopropenone (DPC). The receptors were sampled from a man between 18 and 35 years old with alopecia areata. Some clones in this sample may be carry-over from other donors' samples.

This clonotype has ten or more counts. The chain carries TRBV6-2 or TRBV6-3 and TRBJ1-2, with D tentatively TRBD1 (5 bases). Germline V gives CDR1 MNHEY, CDR2 SVGEGT. V gave up 6 bases and J gave up 4 bases, with 9 bases separating them. The CDR3 consists of 12 residues. The CDR3 nucleotides are TGTGCCAGCAGCGAGGGACTCTATGGCTACACCTTC. It is translated as CASSEGLYGYTF.

This clonotype was seen ten or more times. The chain couples TRBV7-9 to TRBJ1-1, with D uncertain. Per the germline V gene, CDR1 is SEHNR and CDR2 is FQNEAQ (reference sequence). Trimming stripped 2 bases from V and 1 base from J, with 8 bases between. The CDR3 has 14 amino acids. CDR3 nucleotide sequence: TGTGCCAGCAGCTTACAGGCGGCGAACACTGAAGCTTTCTTT. This sequence encodes CASSLQAANTEAFF.

This clonotype was detected ten times or more. The rearrangement joins TRBV7-2 to TRBJ1-2, with D perhaps TRBD1 (6 bases). Trimming removed 1 base from V and 0 bases from J, with 9 bases in between. The germline gives CDR1 SGHTA, CDR2 FQGNSA. The CDR3 consists of 15 residues. CDR3 sequence reads: CASSLVGAPNYGYTF. CDR3 sequence (DNA): TGTGCCAGCAGCTTAGTGGGGGCCCCTAACTATGGCTACACCTTC.

This rearrangement joins TRBV9 to TRBJ1-5, with D tentatively TRBD1 (6 bases). The CDR3 sequence is 15 residues long. Germline lookup yields CDR1 SGDLS and CDR2 YYNGEE. Trimming removed 0 bases at V and 4 bases at J, with 11 bases between. This CDR3 is CASSVEGTRNQPQHF. Here the CDR3 DNA reads TGTGCCAGCAGCGTAGAAGGGACAAGGAATCAGCCCCAGCATTTT.

The chain uses TRBV7-3 and TRBJ1-2, with D hard to call. V lost 1 base and J 5 bases, leaving 8 bases between the germline ends. The CDR3 is made up of 13 amino acids. Germline lookup yields CDR1 SGHTA and CDR2 FQGTGA. Here the CDR3 DNA reads TGTGCCAGCAGCTTAATGGACCGATATGGCTACACCTTC. This encodes CASSLMDRYGYTF.

The gene calls are TRBV29-1 and TRBJ1-2; D unclear. The CDR3 loop spans 11 amino acids. Germline V CDR1 and CDR2: SQVTM, ANQGSEA. V was trimmed by 2 bases and J by 3 bases, leaving 4 bases between them. The CDR3 DNA reads TGCAGCGTTGAACTGGACTATGGCTACACCTTC. Translating gives CSVELDYGYTF.

The rearrangement uses TRBV7-2 and TRBJ2-3; 7 nucleotides agree with TRBD1. Germline trimming cut 6 bases from V and 15 bases from J; bases unmatched to any gene: 12. This CDR3 is 12 amino acids long. Germline CDR1 reads SGHTA; CDR2 reads FQGNSA. Here the CDR3 reads CASSFDREIVYF. The CDR3 nucleotides read TGTGCCAGCAGTTTCGACAGGGAAATTGTTTATTTT.